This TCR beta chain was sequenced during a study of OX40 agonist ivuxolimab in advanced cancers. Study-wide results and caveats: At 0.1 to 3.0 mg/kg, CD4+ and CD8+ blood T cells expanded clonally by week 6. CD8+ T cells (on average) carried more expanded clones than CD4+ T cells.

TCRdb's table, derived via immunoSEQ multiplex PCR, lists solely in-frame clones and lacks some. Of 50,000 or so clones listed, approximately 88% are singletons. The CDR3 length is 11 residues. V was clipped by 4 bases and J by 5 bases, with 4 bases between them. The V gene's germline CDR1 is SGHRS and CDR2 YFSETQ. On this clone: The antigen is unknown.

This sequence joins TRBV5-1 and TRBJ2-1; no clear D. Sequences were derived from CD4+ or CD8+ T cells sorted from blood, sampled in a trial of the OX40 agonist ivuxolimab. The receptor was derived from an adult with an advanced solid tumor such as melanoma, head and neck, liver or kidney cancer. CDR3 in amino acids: CASSQNNEQFF. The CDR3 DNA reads TGCGCCAGCAGCCAGAACAATGAGCAGTTCTTC.